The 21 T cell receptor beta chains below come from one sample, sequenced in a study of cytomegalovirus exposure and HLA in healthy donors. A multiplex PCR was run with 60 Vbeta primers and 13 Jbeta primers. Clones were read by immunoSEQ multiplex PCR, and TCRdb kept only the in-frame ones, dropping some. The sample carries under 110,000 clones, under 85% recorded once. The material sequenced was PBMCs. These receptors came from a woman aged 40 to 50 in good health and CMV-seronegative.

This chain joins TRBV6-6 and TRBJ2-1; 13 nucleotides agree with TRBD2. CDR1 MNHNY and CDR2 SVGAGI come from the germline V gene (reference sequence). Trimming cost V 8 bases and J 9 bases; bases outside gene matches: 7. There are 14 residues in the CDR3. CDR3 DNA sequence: TGTGCCAGCGGACTAGCGGGAGATTACGGTGAGCAGTTCTTC. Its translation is CASGLAGDYGEQFF.

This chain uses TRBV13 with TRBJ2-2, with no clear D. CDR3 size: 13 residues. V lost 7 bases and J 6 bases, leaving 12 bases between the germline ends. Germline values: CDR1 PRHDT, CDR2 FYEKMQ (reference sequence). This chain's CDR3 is CASTSGLPGELFF. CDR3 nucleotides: TGTGCCAGCACCTCTGGGCTCCCCGGGGAGCTGTTTTTT.

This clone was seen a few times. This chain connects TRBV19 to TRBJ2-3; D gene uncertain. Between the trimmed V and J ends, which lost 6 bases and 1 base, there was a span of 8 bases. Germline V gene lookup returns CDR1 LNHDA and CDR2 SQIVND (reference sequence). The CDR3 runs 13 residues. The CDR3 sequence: CASRVGGTDTQYF. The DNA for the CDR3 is TGTGCCAGTAGAGTGGGCGGCACAGATACGCAGTATTTT.

The CDR3 nucleotides read TGTGCCAGCAGTCTAAGCGGGAGAGCGACCGGGGAGCTGTTTTTT. Translating it yields CASSLSGRATGELFF. V is TRBV28 and J is TRBJ2-2; 8 bases agree with TRBD2. The V and J ends lost 5 bases and 5 bases, in that order; junction bases with no gene match: 7. This CDR3 region has 15 residues. Germline V gene data show CDR1 as MDHEN and CDR2 as SYDVKM.

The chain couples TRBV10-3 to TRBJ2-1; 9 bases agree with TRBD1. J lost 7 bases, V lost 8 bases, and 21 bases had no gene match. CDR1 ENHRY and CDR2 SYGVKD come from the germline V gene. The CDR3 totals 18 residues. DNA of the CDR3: TGTGCCATCCATAATACAGGGGGCGAGGCTGAAGGACCAAATGAGCAGTTCTTC. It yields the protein CAIHNTGGEAEGPNEQFF.

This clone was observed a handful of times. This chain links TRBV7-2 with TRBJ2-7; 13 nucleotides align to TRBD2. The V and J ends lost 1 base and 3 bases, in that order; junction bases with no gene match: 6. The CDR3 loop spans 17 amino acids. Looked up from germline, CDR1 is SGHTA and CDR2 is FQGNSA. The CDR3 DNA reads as TGTGCCAGCAGCTTAGAACTGGGACTAGCGGGAATCTACGAGCAGTACTTC. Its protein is CASSLELGLAGIYEQYF.

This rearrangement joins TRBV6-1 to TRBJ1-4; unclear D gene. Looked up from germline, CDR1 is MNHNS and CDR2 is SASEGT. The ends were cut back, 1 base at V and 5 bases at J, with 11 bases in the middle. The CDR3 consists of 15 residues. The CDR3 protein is CASSEEADFNEKLFF. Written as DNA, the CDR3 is TGTGCCAGCAGTGAAGAAGCAGACTTCAATGAAAAACTGTTTTTT.

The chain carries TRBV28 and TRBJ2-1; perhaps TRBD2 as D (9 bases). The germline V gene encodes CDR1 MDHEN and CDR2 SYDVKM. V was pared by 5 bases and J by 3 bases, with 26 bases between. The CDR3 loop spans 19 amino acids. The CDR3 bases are TGTGCCAGCAGTCTCCCGGGACAGGTATCTAGCGGGGACTACAATGAGCAGTTCTTC. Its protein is CASSLPGQVSSGDYNEQFF.

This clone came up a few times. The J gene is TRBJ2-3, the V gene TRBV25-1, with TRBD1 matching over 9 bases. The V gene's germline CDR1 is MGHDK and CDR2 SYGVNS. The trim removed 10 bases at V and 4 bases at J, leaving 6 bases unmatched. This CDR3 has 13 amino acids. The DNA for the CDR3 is TGTGCCACCCGGGACAGGGCCGCAGATACGCAGTATTTT. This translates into CATRDRAADTQYF.

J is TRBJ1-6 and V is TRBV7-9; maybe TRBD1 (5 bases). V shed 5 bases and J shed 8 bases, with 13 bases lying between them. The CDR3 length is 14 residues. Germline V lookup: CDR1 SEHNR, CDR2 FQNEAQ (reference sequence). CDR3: CASSPDSAYSPLHF. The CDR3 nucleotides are TGTGCCAGCAGCCCCGACAGTGCCTATTCACCCCTCCACTTT.

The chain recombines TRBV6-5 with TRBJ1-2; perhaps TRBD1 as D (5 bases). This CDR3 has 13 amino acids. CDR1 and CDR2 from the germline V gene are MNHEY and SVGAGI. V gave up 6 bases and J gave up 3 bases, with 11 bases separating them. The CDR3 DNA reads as TGTGCCAGCAGCTTGGACAACTACTATGGCTACACCTTC. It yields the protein CASSLDNYYGYTF.

The CDR3 spells CATLSVGQGTGANVLTF. DNA for the CDR3: TGTGCCACGCTAAGCGTGGGACAGGGGACTGGGGCCAACGTCCTGACTTTC. This chain connects TRBV2 to TRBJ2-6; 10 bases map to TRBD1. The CDR3 runs 17 residues. Germline loops: CDR1 SNHLY, CDR2 FYNNEI. V gave up 10 bases and J gave up 2 bases; unmatched junction bases: 11.

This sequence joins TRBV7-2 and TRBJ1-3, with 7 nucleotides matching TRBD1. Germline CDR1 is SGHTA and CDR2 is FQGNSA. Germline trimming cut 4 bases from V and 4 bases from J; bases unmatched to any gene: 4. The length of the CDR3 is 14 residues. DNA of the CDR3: TGTGCCAGCAGCTCGACAGGGTTCGGAAACACCATATATTTT. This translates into CASSSTGFGNTIYF.

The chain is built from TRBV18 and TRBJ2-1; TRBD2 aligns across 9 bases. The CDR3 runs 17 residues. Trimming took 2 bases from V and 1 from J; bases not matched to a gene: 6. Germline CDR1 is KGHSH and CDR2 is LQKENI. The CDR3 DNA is TGTGCCAGCTCACCAATTAGCGGGAGTCGTTCCTACAATGAGCAGTTCTTC. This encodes CASSPISGSRSYNEQFF.

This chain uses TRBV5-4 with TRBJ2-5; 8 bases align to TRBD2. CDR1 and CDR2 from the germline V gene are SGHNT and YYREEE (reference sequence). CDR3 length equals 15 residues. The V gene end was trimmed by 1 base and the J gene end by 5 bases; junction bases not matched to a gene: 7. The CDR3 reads CASSLSGGPRETQYF. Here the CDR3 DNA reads TGTGCCAGCAGCTTGTCGGGAGGGCCGAGGGAGACCCAGTACTTC.

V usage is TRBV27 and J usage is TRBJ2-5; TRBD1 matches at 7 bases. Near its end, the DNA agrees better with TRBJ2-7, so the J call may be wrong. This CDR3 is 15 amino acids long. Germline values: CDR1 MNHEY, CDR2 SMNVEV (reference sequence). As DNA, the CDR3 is TGTGCCAGCAGGGGGGTAGGGGGCAATTCCTACGAGCAGTACTTC. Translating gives CASRGVGGNSYEQYF.

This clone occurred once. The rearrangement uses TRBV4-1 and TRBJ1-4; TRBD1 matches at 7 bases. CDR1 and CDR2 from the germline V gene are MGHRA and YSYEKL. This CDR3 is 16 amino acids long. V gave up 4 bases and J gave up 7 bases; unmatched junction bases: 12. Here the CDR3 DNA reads TGCGCCAGCAGCCGAGATCCTCAGGGGGAGATTGAAAAACTGTTTTTT. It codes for CASSRDPQGEIEKLFF.

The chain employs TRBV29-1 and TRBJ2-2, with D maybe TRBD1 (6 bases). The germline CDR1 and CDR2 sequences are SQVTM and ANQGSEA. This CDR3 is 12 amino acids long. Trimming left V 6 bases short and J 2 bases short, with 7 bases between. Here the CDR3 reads CSVGTNTGELFF. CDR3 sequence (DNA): TGCAGCGTGGGGACAAACACCGGGGAGCTGTTTTTT.

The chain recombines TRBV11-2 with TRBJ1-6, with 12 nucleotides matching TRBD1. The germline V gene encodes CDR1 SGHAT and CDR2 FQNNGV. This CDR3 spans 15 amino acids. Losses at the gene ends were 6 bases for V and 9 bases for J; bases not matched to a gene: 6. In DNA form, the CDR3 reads TGTGCCAGCAGACGCGTGGGACAGGGGGCTTCACCCCTCCACTTT. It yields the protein CASRRVGQGASPLHF.

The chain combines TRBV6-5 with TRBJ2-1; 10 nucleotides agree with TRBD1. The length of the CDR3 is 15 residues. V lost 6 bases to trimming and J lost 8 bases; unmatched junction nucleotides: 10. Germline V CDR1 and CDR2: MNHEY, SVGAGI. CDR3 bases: TGTGCCAGCAGCCGAACACCGGGACAGGGGTATGAGCAGTTCTTC. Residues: CASSRTPGQGYEQFF.

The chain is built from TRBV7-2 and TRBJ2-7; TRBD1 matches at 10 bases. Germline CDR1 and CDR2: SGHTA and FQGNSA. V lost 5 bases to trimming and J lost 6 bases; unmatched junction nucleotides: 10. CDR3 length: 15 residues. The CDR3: CASSEEGQGLAEQYF. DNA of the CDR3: TGTGCCAGCAGCGAGGAGGGACAGGGGCTGGCCGAGCAGTACTTC.